The 30 T cell receptor beta chains below all came from one sample that was sequenced in a study of molecular identifiers for immune sequencing clone quantification. TCRdb processed the PCR reads anew with MiXCR; each CDR3 protein has one entry. Here the sample spans tens of thousands of distinct CDR3 sequences, about a fifth being singletons. The sequencing input was naive CD8+ T cells from blood, with Jurkat cell RNA spiked in. Subset in this sample: FACS-sorted CD8+CD4-CCR7+CD45RA+ naive T cells. These receptor sequences come from a human donor in good health. Some libraries in this study had Jurkat cell RNA spiked in.

To note about this clonotype: Its ends do not fully match the called genes, so a read error is possible. This chain joins TRBV28 and TRBJ1-2; D call uncertain. From germline, CDR1 is MDHEN and CDR2 SYDVKM. The CDR3 spans 13 residues. The CDR3 DNA is TGTGCCAGCGGTTTGGGGTCACTCAAGGGCTACACCTTC. It translates to CASGLGSLKGYTF.

This clonotype was seen ten or more times. V and J are TRBV28 and TRBJ2-3, with D tentatively TRBD1 or TRBD2 (5 bases each). The length of the CDR3 is 16 residues. V was pared by 3 bases and J by 4 bases, with 17 bases between. Germline CDR1 and CDR2: MDHEN and SYDVKM. CDR3 region: CASSLRGLVSADTQYF. Here the CDR3 DNA reads TGTGCCAGCAGTTTGAGGGGATTAGTCTCGGCAGATACGCAGTATTTT.

This clonotype was detected ten times or more. At one end the junction does not follow the germline gene, possibly because of a read error. The genes are TRBV25-1 and TRBJ2-7; TRBD1 matches 7 bases. Germline V gives CDR1 MGHDK, CDR2 SYGVNS. This CDR3 comprises 11 residues. The CDR3 coding sequence is TGTGCCAGCGATGAAGGGGGCAGGGCGATTTTC. Translated: CASDEGGRAIF.

This clonotype was found many times. The chain carries TRBV29-1 and TRBJ1-1; D remains unclear. The V and J ends lost 4 bases and 5 bases respectively, with 20 bases between them. The CDR3 sequence is 15 residues long. Germline V gene lookup returns CDR1 SQVTM and CDR2 ANQGSEA. CDR3 amino acids: CSVVAAPRRGTEAFF. DNA of the CDR3: TGCAGCGTTGTAGCGGCCCCTCGCCGGGGTACTGAAGCTTTCTTT. The full variable domain, completed using reference TRBV29-1 and TRBJ1-1, is SAVISQKPSRDICQRGTSLTIQCQVDSQVTMMFWYRQQPGQSLTLIATANQGSEATYESGFVIDKFPISRPNLTFSTLTVSNMSPEDSSIYLCSVVAAPRRGTEAFFGQGTRLTVV.

This clonotype has a count of ten or more. The chain combines TRBV12-3 or TRBV12-4 with TRBJ1-4; 7 nucleotides agree with TRBD1. J lost 6 bases, V lost 4 bases, and 8 bases had no gene match. This CDR3 comprises 15 residues. The CDR3 is CASSSGTVGYEKLFF. CDR3 nucleotide sequence: TGTGCCAGCAGTTCCGGGACAGTAGGCTATGAAAAACTGTTTTTT.

This clonotype was seen repeatedly, ten times or more. V is TRBV13 and J is TRBJ1-2; D may be TRBD1 (6 bases). CDR1 and CDR2 from the germline V gene are PRHDT and FYEKMQ (reference sequence). Trimming shortened V by 0 bases and J by 2 bases, and 13 bases separated the two germline ends. The CDR3 runs 16 residues. The CDR3 sequence: CASSLGRRTENYGYTF. CDR3 nucleotides: TGTGCCAGCAGCTTAGGAAGGAGGACAGAAAACTATGGCTACACCTTC.

The table lists this clonotype with many counts. The chain employs TRBV6-6 and TRBJ1-5, with D perhaps matching TRBD1 (5 bases). The length of the CDR3 is 14 residues. V was cut by 8 bases and J by 6 bases, with 17 bases left in between. The germline CDR1 and CDR2 sequences are MNHNY and SVGAGI (reference sequence). CDR3 nucleotides: TGTGCCAGCTACCTAGGAGGGGAGGGTCAGCCCCAGCATTTT. This translates into CASYLGGEGQPQHF.

This clonotype has more than one count but fewer than ten. CDR3 nucleotides: TGTGCCAGCAGAACAGGTGGTTTTGATACGCAGTATTTT. This translates into CASRTGGFDTQYF. The chain has TRBV27 and TRBJ2-3; D perhaps matches TRBD1 (5 bases). V lost 6 bases, J lost 6 bases, and 13 bases lay in between. This CDR3 contains 13 residues. Germline V gives CDR1 MNHEY, CDR2 SMNVEV (reference sequence).

The V and J genes are TRBV28 and TRBJ2-5; TRBD1 matches 10 bases. This CDR3 region has 13 residues. V trimming: 7 bases; J trimming: 5 bases; junction bases outside the gene matches: 4. Germline V lookup: CDR1 MDHEN, CDR2 SYDVKM. The CDR3 region has the DNA TGTGCCAGCACGGGACAGGGGTGGGAGACCCAGTACTTC. This gives the protein CASTGQGWETQYF. Full variable domain (rest looked up from reference TRBV28 and TRBJ2-5): DVKVTQSSRYLVKRTGEKVFLECVQDMDHENMFWYRQDPGLGLRLIYFSYDVKMKEKGDIPEGYSVSREKKERFSLILESASTNQTSMYLCASTGQGWETQYFGPGTRLLVL.

This clonotype was picked up many times. This sequence joins TRBV7-2 and TRBJ2-7, with TRBD2 as a possible D gene (6 bases). CDR3 length: 13 amino acids. Trimming took 5 bases from V and 4 from J, leaving 12 bases between them. CDR1 and CDR2 (germline): SGHTA, FQGNSA. CDR3 protein: CASSPGAGYEQYF. The CDR3 coding sequence is TGTGCCAGCAGCCCCGGGGCGGGATACGAGCAGTACTTC.

Notes on this clonotype: With a much larger clone just one base away, this may be a read error. The CDR3 DNA is TGTGCCAGCAACCCTTCCAATGGGGGACGGAACCAAGAGACCCAGTACTTC. This codes for CASNPSNGGRNQETQYF. The gene calls are TRBV7-9 and TRBJ2-5; D may correspond to TRBD1 or TRBD2 (5 bases each). V gave up 7 bases and J gave up 0 bases, with 21 bases separating them. The CDR3 sequence is 17 residues long. Germline values: CDR1 SEHNR, CDR2 FQNEAQ (reference sequence).

In its sample, this clonotype was seen many times. The J gene is TRBJ1-4, the V gene TRBV29-1, with 7 bases lining up with TRBD1. Per the germline V gene, CDR1 is SQVTM and CDR2 is ANQGSEA. Trimming cost V 4 bases and J 2 bases; bases outside gene matches: 7. This CDR3 region has 15 residues. The CDR3 sequence: CSVASGTDTNEKLFF. The DNA of the CDR3 is TGCAGCGTTGCCTCAGGGACAGATACTAATGAAAAACTGTTTTTT. The entire variable domain, with the rest obtained from reference TRBV29-1 and TRBJ1-4, is as follows: SAVISQKPSRDICQRGTSLTIQCQVDSQVTMMFWYRQQPGQSLTLIATANQGSEATYESGFVIDKFPISRPNLTFSTLTVSNMSPEDSSIYLCSVASGTDTNEKLFFGSGTQLSVL.

This clonotype was detected many times. The chain combines TRBV28 with TRBJ2-7, with 9 bases that match TRBD1. V gave up 3 bases and J gave up 6 bases; unmatched junction bases: 6. The CDR3 length is 14 residues. Germline lookup yields CDR1 MDHEN and CDR2 SYDVKM. The CDR3 loop reads CASSLTGTGSEQYF. CDR3 coding DNA: TGTGCCAGCAGTTTGACCGGGACAGGGTCCGAGCAGTACTTC.

This clonotype was observed many times. The chain is built from TRBV6-5 and TRBJ1-5, with TRBD1 as a possible D gene (6 bases). Germline lookup yields CDR1 MNHEY and CDR2 SVGAGI. The CDR3 is 15 amino acids. Trimming cost V 3 bases and J 3 bases, with 12 bases left between them. The CDR3 here is CASSYSGAFNQPQHF. The CDR3 bases are TGTGCCAGCAGTTATTCAGGGGCCTTCAATCAGCCCCAGCATTTT.

Details on this clonotype: The junction departs from germline at one end; a sequencing error may be responsible. The gene calls are TRBV4-1 and TRBJ1-2; D is ambiguous. This CDR3 has 16 amino acids. The germline gives CDR1 MGHRA, CDR2 YSYEKL. CDR3 in amino acids: CTSSLPRADPDYGYTF. The CDR3 DNA follows: TGCACCAGCAGCCTACCCCGCGCAGACCCAGACTATGGCTACACCTTC.

This chain links TRBV2 with TRBJ2-5, with D possibly TRBD2 on 6 matching bases. Deletions cut 10 bases from V and 3 bases from J, with 15 bases between. Germline V gene data show CDR1 as SNHLY and CDR2 as FYNNEI. The CDR3 contains 13 residues. The CDR3 region is CAKGPAGEETQYF. For the CDR3, the DNA is TGTGCCAAAGGACCAGCGGGTGAAGAGACCCAGTACTTC.

V gene TRBV6-2 or TRBV6-3 combines with J gene TRBJ2-7, with 10 positions matching TRBD2. Germline V gene lookup returns CDR1 MNHEY and CDR2 SVGEGT. This CDR3 comprises 15 residues. With V trimmed by 4 bases and J by 2 bases, 5 bases remained unmatched. The chain's CDR3 is CASSWEREGAYEQYF. The CDR3 DNA reads TGTGCCAGCAGTTGGGAGCGGGAGGGTGCCTACGAGCAGTACTTC.

This clonotype was counted at least ten times. V is TRBV5-4 and J is TRBJ2-7, with D perhaps matching TRBD2 (6 bases). This CDR3 is 17 amino acids long. The germline V and J ends were trimmed by 2 bases and 2 bases, with 20 bases remaining between them. The V gene's germline CDR1 is SGHNT and CDR2 YYREEE (reference sequence). DNA of the CDR3: TGTGCCAGCAGCTTTGGACCCGGAGGGCTCAGGGCCTACGAGCAGTACTTC. As protein: CASSFGPGGLRAYEQYF.

This chain joins TRBV24-1 and TRBJ1-1; TRBD1 matches 7 bases. Unmatched junction bases numbered 4, after V lost 3 bases and J lost 1 base. This CDR3 is 15 amino acids long. CDR1 is KGHDR, CDR2 SFDVKD, per germline. The CDR3 coding sequence is TGTGCCACCAGTGATGGAGGGGGCCGGAACACTGAAGCTTTCTTT. This encodes CATSDGGGRNTEAFF.

The sample holds many counts of this clonotype. The chain is built from TRBV6-1 and TRBJ2-1; D remains unclear. The CDR3 has 16 amino acids. Germline V gene data show CDR1 as MNHNS and CDR2 as SASEGT. V shed 1 base and J shed 2 bases, with 12 bases lying between them. The CDR3 here is CASSEEGLGPYNEQFF. CDR3 DNA: TGTGCCAGCAGTGAAGAAGGTCTAGGCCCCTACAATGAGCAGTTCTTC.

In this sample, this clonotype turned up many times. The rearrangement links TRBV12-3 or TRBV12-4 to TRBJ2-2, with 14 bases matching TRBD2. V gave up 6 bases and J gave up 5 bases; unmatched junction bases: 14. This CDR3 has 19 residues. The CDR3 sequence is CASSSETSGREAPTGELFF. The CDR3 DNA sequence: TGTGCCAGCAGCTCAGAGACTAGCGGGAGGGAGGCCCCGACCGGGGAGCTGTTTTTT.

About this clonotype itself: A much larger clone lies one base from this, so it may be a read error. This chain uses TRBV6-1 with TRBJ2-7, with 8 positions matching TRBD1. The CDR3 sequence is 14 residues long. Germline V CDR1 and CDR2: MNHNS, SASEGT. CDR3 residues: CACSEWTGTYEQYF. DNA for the CDR3: TGTGCCTGCAGTGAGTGGACAGGGACCTACGAGCAGTACTTC.

This clonotype was observed many times. This chain uses TRBV12-3 or TRBV12-4 with TRBJ2-1; D unresolved. The CDR3 is 14 residues long. Trimming removed 8 bases from V and 0 bases from J, with 11 bases in between. Written as DNA, the CDR3 is TGTGCCAGCGGCGACGGAAGCTCCTACAATGAGCAGTTCTTC. As protein: CASGDGSSYNEQFF.

This chain uses TRBV2 with TRBJ2-7, with 9 bases that match TRBD1. J lost 3 bases, V lost 3 bases, and 3 bases had no gene match. Germline CDR1 SNHLY, CDR2 FYNNEI. The length of the CDR3 is 14 residues. The CDR3 here is CASSDMTGGYEQYF. The DNA of the CDR3 is TGTGCCAGCAGTGACATGACAGGGGGCTACGAGCAGTACTTC.

A note on this clonotype: A read error may produce the germline difference seen at one junction end. The CDR3 nucleotides are TGTGCCAGCAGCTTGGCTAGCGGGGGAGAGGGAAACATTCAGTACTTC. Protein product: CASSLASGGEGNIQYF. This chain connects TRBV5-3 to TRBJ2-4; 10 nucleotides align to TRBD2. TRBV5-3 is treated as an ORF (open reading frame) with a function not yet certain. CDR3 length: 16 amino acids.

This clonotype turned up a few times. The rearrangement uses TRBV27 and TRBJ1-2, with D perhaps TRBD1 (6 bases). The germline CDR1 and CDR2 sequences are MNHEY and SMNVEV (reference sequence). The CDR3 has 14 amino acids. The ends were cut back, 2 bases at V and 3 bases at J, with 10 bases in the middle. Here the CDR3 DNA reads TGTGCCAGCAGTTTAGGTCGGACAGACTATGGCTACACCTTC. It translates to CASSLGRTDYGYTF.

In this sample, this clonotype turned up many times. The V and J genes are TRBV4-1 and TRBJ2-5, with 10 bases that match TRBD1. Germline CDR1 and CDR2: MGHRA and YSYEKL. The V gene end was trimmed by 6 bases and the J gene end by 7 bases; junction bases not matched to a gene: 8. The CDR3 is 14 amino acids. The CDR3 here is CASRGAGTGATQYF. In nucleotides, the CDR3 is TGCGCCAGCAGGGGGGCCGGGACAGGGGCGACCCAGTACTTC.

Notes on this clonotype: The junction does not match germline at one end; this may be a read error. The rearrangement uses TRBV20-1 and TRBJ1-4; D remains unclear. Germline CDR1 DFQATT, CDR2 SNEGSKA (reference sequence). The CDR3 is made up of 16 amino acids. The CDR3 sequence: CSVRVRAKATNEKLVF. In nucleotides, the CDR3 is TGCAGTGTTAGAGTGAGAGCAAAAGCAACTAATGAAAAACTGGTTTTT.

In this sample, this clonotype turned up many times. This chain connects TRBV7-9 to TRBJ2-3; 13 bases map to TRBD2. The junction had 13 bases not matched to a gene; V was cut back by 4 bases and J by 0 bases. The CDR3 runs to 20 residues. Germline CDR1 and CDR2: SEHNR and FQNEAQ (reference sequence). This CDR3 is CASSSHLWTSGSPSTDTQYF. CDR3 nucleotides: TGTGCCAGCAGCTCTCATCTATGGACTAGCGGGAGTCCTAGCACAGATACGCAGTATTTT.

This clonotype was detected ten times or more. The gene calls are TRBV7-9 and TRBJ1-1; weak D call: TRBD1 (5 bases). There are 14 residues in the CDR3. The germline V gene encodes CDR1 SEHNR and CDR2 FQNEAQ (reference sequence). V was trimmed by 1 base and J by 4 bases, leaving 10 bases between them. This CDR3 reads CASSLGGEGTEAFF. The DNA for the CDR3 is TGTGCCAGCAGCTTAGGAGGGGAGGGCACTGAAGCTTTCTTT.